The clone carrying this TCR beta chain showed up just once. The CDR3 contains 15 residues. V lost 6 bases and J 1 base, leaving 15 bases between the germline ends. In germline, CDR1 is SGHVS, CDR2 FQNEAQ. These data belong to a study of cytomegalovirus exposure and HLA in healthy donors. Study-wide background: 81% of 398 genotyped donors fell in the Caucasian-associated ancestry cluster.

The PCR ran on 60 Vbeta and 13 Jbeta primers. The repertoire was sequenced with immunoSEQ multiplex PCR; TCRdb's copy has only in-frame clones and lacks some. In the table there are roughly 100,000 clones, around 75% of which are singletons. The V gene is TRBV7-8, the J gene TRBJ2-5; tentative D call: TRBD1 (5 bases). The specimen sequenced was PBMCs. The clonotype comes from a male donor in good health and CMV-seropositive. The DNA of the CDR3 is TGTGCCAGCAGTTCTTATCAGGGATCCCAAGAGACCCAGTACTTC. Amino acids: CASSSYQGSQETQYF. The variable domain in full, with the rest retrieved from reference TRBV7-8 and TRBJ2-5, is GAGVSQSPRYKVAKRGQDVALRCDPISGHVSLFWYQQALGQGPEFLTYFQNEAQLDKSGLPSDRFFAERPEGSVSTLKIQRTQQEDSAVYLCASSSYQGSQETQYFGPGTRLLVL.